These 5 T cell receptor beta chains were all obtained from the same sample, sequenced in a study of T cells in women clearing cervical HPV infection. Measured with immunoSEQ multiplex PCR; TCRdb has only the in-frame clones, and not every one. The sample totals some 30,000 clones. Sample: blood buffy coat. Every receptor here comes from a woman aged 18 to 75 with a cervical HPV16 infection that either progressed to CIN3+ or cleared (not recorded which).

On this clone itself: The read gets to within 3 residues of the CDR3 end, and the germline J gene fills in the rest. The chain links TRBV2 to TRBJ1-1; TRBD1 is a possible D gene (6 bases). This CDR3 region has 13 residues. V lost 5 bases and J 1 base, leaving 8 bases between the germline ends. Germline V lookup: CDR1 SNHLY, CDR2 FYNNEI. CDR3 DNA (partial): TGTGCCAGCAGTTGGACAGAGAACACTGAA. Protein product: CASSWTENTE. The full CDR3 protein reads CASSWTENTEAFF. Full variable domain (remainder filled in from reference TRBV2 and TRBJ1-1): EPEVTQTPSHQVTQMGQEVILRCVPISNHLYFYWYRQILGQKVEFLVSFYNNEISEKSEIFDDQFSVERPDGSNFTLKIRSTKLEDSAMYFCASSWTENTEAFFGQGTRLTVV.

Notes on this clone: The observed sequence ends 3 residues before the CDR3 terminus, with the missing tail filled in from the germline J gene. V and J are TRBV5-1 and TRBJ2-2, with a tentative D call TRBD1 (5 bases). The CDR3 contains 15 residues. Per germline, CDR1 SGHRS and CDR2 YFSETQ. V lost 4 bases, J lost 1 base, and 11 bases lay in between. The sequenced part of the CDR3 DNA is TGCGCCAGCAGCGCGGACATATGGAACACCGGGGAG. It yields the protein CASSADIWNTGE. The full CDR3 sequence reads CASSADIWNTGELFF.

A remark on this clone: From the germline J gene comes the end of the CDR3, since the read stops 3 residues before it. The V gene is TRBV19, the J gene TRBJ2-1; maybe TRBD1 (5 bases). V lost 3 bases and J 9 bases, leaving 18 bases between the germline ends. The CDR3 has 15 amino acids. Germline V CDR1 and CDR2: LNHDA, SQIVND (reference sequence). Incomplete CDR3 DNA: TGTGCCAGTAGTATGACGACAGAACCTACCTCTGAG. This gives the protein CASSMTTEPTSE. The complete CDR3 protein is CASSMTTEPTSEQFF.

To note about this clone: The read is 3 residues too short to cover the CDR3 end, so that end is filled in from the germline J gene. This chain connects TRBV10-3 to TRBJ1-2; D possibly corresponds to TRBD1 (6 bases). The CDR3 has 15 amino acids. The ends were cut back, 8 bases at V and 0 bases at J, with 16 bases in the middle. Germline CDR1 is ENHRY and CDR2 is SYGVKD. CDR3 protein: CAIGAEGVSNYGYTF. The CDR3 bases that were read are TGTGCCATCGGGGCAGAGGGGGTTTCTAACTATGGC.

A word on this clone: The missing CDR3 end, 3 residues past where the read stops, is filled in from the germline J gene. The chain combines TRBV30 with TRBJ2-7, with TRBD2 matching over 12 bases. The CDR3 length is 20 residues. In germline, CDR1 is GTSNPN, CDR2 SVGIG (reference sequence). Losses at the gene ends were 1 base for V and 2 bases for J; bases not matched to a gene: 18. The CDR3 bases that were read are TGTGCCTGGAGTGGGCGACTAGCGGGGGTCTATGCGGGGGATCCCTACGAG. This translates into CAWSGRLAGVYAGDPYE. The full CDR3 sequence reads CAWSGRLAGVYAGDPYEQYF.